A single sample is the source of the 20 T cell receptor beta chains below, sequenced in a study of response to subunit inactivated influenza vaccine. TCRdb recomputed calls from the RT-PCR reads with MiXCR, one row per CDR3 protein. The sample holds approximately 500,000 distinct CDR3 sequences, over 10% seen once. This sample comprised PBMCs from blood, obtained roughly 6 weeks after vaccination. The origin of the receptors is a man between 45 and 60 years old who received an inactivated influenza vaccine.

This clonotype was detected many times. The gene calls are TRBV20-1 and TRBJ2-5; D uncertain. Germline assignment: CDR1 DFQATT and CDR2 SNEGSKA (reference sequence). The CDR3 loop spans 11 amino acids. The V end lost 8 bases, the J end lost 2 bases, and 9 bases lay between the germline ends. CDR3 bases: TGCAGTCCCGCTAGGCAAGAGACCCAGTACTTC. Residues: CSPARQETQYF.

This clonotype was seen ten or more times. This rearrangement joins TRBV12-3 or TRBV12-4 to TRBJ1-4; possibly TRBD1 for D (5 bases). Trimming removed 0 bases at V and 8 bases at J, with 19 bases between. CDR3 length: 17 residues. The CDR3 coding sequence is TGTGCCAGCAGTTTAGCGGAGGGAACAGGAATTCCCGAAAAACTGTTTTTT. Protein sequence: CASSLAEGTGIPEKLFF.

This clonotype was found a few times. The chain carries TRBV6-5 and TRBJ2-2, with TRBD2 identical over 11 bases. In germline, CDR1 is MNHEY, CDR2 SVGAGI. The CDR3 spans 17 residues. Trimming took 2 bases from V and 2 from J; bases not matched to a gene: 4. CDR3 DNA: TGTGCCAGCAGTTACGGGCGACTAGCGGGAAACACCGGGGAGCTGTTTTTT. Translation: CASSYGRLAGNTGELFF.

The chain recombines TRBV5-1 with TRBJ2-2; TRBD1 matches at 7 bases. The CDR3 consists of 18 residues. Per germline, CDR1 SGHRS and CDR2 YFSETQ. The V segment lost 3 bases and the J segment 4 bases; nucleotides outside the gene matches: 15. The CDR3 DNA reads as TGCGCCAGCAGCTCAAGTTATACCTCGACAGGGCCCACCGGGGAGCTGTTTTTT. Protein sequence: CASSSSYTSTGPTGELFF.

The rearrangement uses TRBV16 and TRBJ2-5; 7 nucleotides line up with TRBD1. V shed 4 bases, J shed 4 bases, and the junction held 6 bases outside the gene matches. The CDR3 length is 14 residues. Germline loops: CDR1 KGHSY, CDR2 FQNENV. The CDR3 nucleotides are TGTGCCAGCAGCCTTTGGGACAGCTCAGAGACCCAGTACTTC. This translates into CASSLWDSSETQYF.

This clonotype was seen at least ten times. This chain uses TRBV6-5 with TRBJ2-2; D ambiguous. CDR3 length equals 14 residues. V was trimmed by 0 bases and J by 1 base, leaving 3 bases between them. CDR1 MNHEY and CDR2 SVGAGI come from the germline V gene. CDR3 amino acids: CASSYSRNTGELFF. CDR3 coding DNA: TGTGCCAGCAGTTACTCAAGGAACACCGGGGAGCTGTTTTTT.

This clonotype was counted between two and nine times. V is TRBV12-3 or TRBV12-4 and J is TRBJ1-3; TRBD1 is a possible D gene (6 bases). Trimming pared 5 bases from V and 4 bases from J, leaving 18 bases between. The length of the CDR3 is 16 residues. CDR3 DNA sequence: TGTGCCAGCAGTCTCAACGGGACACCGGTAGGAAACACCATATATTTT. Encoded protein: CASSLNGTPVGNTIYF.

This clonotype was observed many times. The chain uses TRBV6-1 and TRBJ2-1, with TRBD2 identical over 15 bases. This CDR3 is 15 amino acids long. Germline V gene sequence: CDR1 MNHNS, CDR2 SASEGT. V was pared by 8 bases and J by 5 bases, with 4 bases of the junction left unmatched. For the CDR3, the DNA is TGTGCCAGCGGGACTAGCGGGGGGCCAAACAATGAGCAGTTCTTC. Its protein product is CASGTSGGPNNEQFF.

There are a few counts of this clonotype. The gene calls are TRBV20-1 and TRBJ2-2, with TRBD1 identical over 7 bases. This CDR3 comprises 15 residues. V dropped 6 bases and J dropped 5; count of bases not matched to a gene: 12. Looked up from germline, CDR1 is DFQATT and CDR2 is SNEGSKA (reference sequence). As DNA, the CDR3 is TGCAGTGCGCTTCCGGGACAGATACGGACCGGGGAGCTGTTTTTT. Its translation: CSALPGQIRTGELFF.

There are a few counts of this clonotype. V is TRBV7-6 and J is TRBJ1-5, with D perhaps TRBD1 (6 bases). V lost 5 bases, J lost 7 bases, and 18 bases lay in between. The CDR3 is 15 amino acids. Germline loops: CDR1 SGHVS, CDR2 FNYEAQ. The CDR3 is CASSPTGRKGQPQHF. The CDR3 DNA follows: TGTGCCAGCAGCCCCACAGGGAGAAAGGGGCAGCCCCAGCATTTT.

The chain combines TRBV30 with TRBJ2-3; D is unclear. The CDR3 has 12 residues. In germline, CDR1 is GTSNPN, CDR2 SVGIG (reference sequence). V lost 3 bases, J lost 3 bases, and 7 bases lay in between. This chain's CDR3 is CAWRGTTDTQYF. In DNA, the CDR3 is TGTGCCTGGAGGGGCACTACAGATACGCAGTATTTT.

A few counts support this clonotype. The V and J genes are TRBV7-2 and TRBJ2-1; 7 bases match TRBD2. V was pared by 2 bases and J by 0 bases, with 4 bases of the junction left unmatched. From germline, CDR1 is SGHTA and CDR2 FQGNSA. CDR3 length: 16 amino acids. The CDR3 bases are TGTGCCAGCAGCTTAAATCCGGGGGGCTCCTACAATGAGCAGTTCTTC. Its translation: CASSLNPGGSYNEQFF.

The V gene is TRBV29-1, the J gene TRBJ2-2, with 12 bases aligning to TRBD1. V was pared by 8 bases and J by 6 bases, with 7 bases of the junction left unmatched. Germline V gives CDR1 SQVTM, CDR2 ANQGSEA. CDR3 length: 14 residues. The CDR3 sequence is CSPSGTGGAGELFF. CDR3 in DNA: TGCAGCCCCTCCGGGACAGGGGGCGCCGGGGAGCTGTTTTTT.

This chain connects TRBV10-3 to TRBJ2-7; TRBD1 or TRBD2 may be the D gene (5 bases each). Germline V CDR1 and CDR2: ENHRY, SYGVKD. The CDR3 runs to 15 residues. Trimming cost V 2 bases and J 5 bases, with 16 bases left between them. Here the CDR3 DNA reads TGTGCCATCAGTGAGGGGGGAGCTCTCAGGGACGAGCAGTACTTC. This translates into CAISEGGALRDEQYF.

This clonotype was counted a few times. This chain uses TRBV2 with TRBJ2-1, with D possibly TRBD2 on 6 matching bases. CDR1 is SNHLY, CDR2 FYNNEI, per germline. Trimming cost V 2 bases and J 5 bases, with 16 bases left between them. The CDR3 spans 16 residues. The CDR3 region has the DNA TGTGCCAGCAGTGAAATTGTATGGGCTAGCGACAATGAGCAGTTCTTC. This encodes CASSEIVWASDNEQFF. Full variable domain (outside the CDR3, taken from reference TRBV2 and TRBJ2-1): EPEVTQTPSHQVTQMGQEVILRCVPISNHLYFYWYRQILGQKVEFLVSFYNNEISEKSEIFDDQFSVERPDGSNFTLKIRSTKLEDSAMYFCASSEIVWASDNEQFFGPGTRLTVL.

The chain employs TRBV6-2 or TRBV6-3 and TRBJ1-6, with TRBD1 matching over 7 bases. The CDR3 covers 16 residues. Looked up from germline, CDR1 is MNHEY and CDR2 is SVGEGT. With 0 bases clipped from V and 6 bases from J, the junction kept 5 bases outside the gene matches. The CDR3 is CASSYSKTGTNSPLHF. CDR3 bases: TGTGCCAGCAGTTACTCGAAGACAGGGACTAATTCACCCCTCCACTTT.

This clonotype was counted ten times or more. This chain connects TRBV12-3 or TRBV12-4 to TRBJ2-2; D may be TRBD2 (5 bases). Trimming shortened V by 0 bases and J by 4 bases, and 9 bases separated the two germline ends. This CDR3 has 15 residues. CDR3 bases: TGTGCCAGCAGTTTAGCGCGGGTCTCCACCGGGGAGCTGTTTTTT. It translates to CASSLARVSTGELFF.

V and J are TRBV29-1 and TRBJ2-2; D gene unclear. V dropped 0 bases and J dropped 0 bases, with 8 bases sitting between them. The CDR3 has 15 amino acids. Germline-derived CDR1 and CDR2 are SQVTM and ANQGSEA. The CDR3 protein is CSVEDRRTNTGELFF. CDR3 sequence (DNA): TGCAGCGTTGAAGACCGCAGGACGAACACCGGGGAGCTGTTTTTT.

At least ten counts were recorded for this clonotype. The chain joins TRBV7-2 to TRBJ2-5, with TRBD2 as a possible D gene (6 bases). V shed 2 bases and J shed 2 bases, with 15 bases lying between them. This CDR3 comprises 16 residues. The germline CDR1 and CDR2 sequences are SGHTA and FQGNSA. The CDR3 bases are TGTGCCAGCAGCTTAAGGAGAGCGGGCCCACAAGAGACCCAGTACTTC. Translating gives CASSLRRAGPQETQYF.

This clonotype was observed many times. CDR3 bases: TGTGCCAGCAGTTACTCGAGAGGCAATTCACCCCTCCACTTT. Protein sequence: CASSYSRGNSPLHF. The V gene is TRBV6-5, the J gene TRBJ1-6; D remains ambiguous. Trimming left V 0 bases short and J 7 bases short, with 7 bases between. Germline lookup yields CDR1 MNHEY and CDR2 SVGAGI. The CDR3 extends over 14 amino acids.